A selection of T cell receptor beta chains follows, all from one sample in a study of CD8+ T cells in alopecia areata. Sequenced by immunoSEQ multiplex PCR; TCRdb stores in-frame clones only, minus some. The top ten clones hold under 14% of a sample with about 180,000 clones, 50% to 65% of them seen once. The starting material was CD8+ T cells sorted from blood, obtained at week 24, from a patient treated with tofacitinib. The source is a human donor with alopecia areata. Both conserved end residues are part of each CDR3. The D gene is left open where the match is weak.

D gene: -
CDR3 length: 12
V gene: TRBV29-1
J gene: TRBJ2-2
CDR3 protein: CSVEAGSGELFF

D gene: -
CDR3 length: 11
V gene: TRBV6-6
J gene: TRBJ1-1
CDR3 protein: CASSWNTEAFF

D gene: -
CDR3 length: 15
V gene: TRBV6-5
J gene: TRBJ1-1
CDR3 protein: CASSPFRAEGPEAFF

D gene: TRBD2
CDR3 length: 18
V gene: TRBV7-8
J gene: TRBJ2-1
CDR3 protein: CASSPGMAGGVKNNEQFF

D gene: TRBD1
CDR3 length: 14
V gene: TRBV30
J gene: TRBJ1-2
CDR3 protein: CAWYRDRENYGYTF

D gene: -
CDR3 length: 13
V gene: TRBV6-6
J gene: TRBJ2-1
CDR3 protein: CASSYSLVDEQFF

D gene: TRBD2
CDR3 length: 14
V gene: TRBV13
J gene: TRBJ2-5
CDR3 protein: CASSLGGLEETQYF

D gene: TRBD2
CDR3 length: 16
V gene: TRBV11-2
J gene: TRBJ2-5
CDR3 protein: CASSFLSSGAQETQYF

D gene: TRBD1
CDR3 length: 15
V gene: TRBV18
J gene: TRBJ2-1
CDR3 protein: CASSSPGQGGYEQFF

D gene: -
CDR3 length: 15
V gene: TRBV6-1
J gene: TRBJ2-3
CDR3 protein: CASSEGVGYTDTQYF

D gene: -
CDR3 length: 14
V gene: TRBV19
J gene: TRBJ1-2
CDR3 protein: CASSPRAQLYGYTF

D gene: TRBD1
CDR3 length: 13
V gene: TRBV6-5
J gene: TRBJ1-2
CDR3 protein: CASTQGQNYGYTF

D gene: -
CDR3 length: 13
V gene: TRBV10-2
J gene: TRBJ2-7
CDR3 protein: CASSSGHGVEQYF

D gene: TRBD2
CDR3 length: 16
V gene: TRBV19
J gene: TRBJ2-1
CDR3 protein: CASSIGLAGVYNEQFF

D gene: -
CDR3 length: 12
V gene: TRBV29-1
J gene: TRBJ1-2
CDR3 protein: CSVLDPAGGYTF

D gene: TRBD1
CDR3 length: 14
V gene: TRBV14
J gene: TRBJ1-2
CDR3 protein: CASSQVGTGYGYTF

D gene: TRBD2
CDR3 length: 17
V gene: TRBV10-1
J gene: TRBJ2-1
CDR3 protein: CASSESVRGGPGNEQFF

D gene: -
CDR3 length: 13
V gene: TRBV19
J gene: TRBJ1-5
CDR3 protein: CASTPNRNQPQHF

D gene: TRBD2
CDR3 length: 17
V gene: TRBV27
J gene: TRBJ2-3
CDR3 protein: CASSLLVAGGPGDTQYF

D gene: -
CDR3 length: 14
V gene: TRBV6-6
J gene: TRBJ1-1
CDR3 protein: CASSESLGVTEAFF

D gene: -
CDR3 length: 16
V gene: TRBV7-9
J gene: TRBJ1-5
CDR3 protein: CASLSTRKYSNQPQHF

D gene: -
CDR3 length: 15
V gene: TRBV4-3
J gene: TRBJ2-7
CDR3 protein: CASSQEEAASYEQYF

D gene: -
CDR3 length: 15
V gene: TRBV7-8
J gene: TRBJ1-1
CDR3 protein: CASSLDRRVGAEAFF

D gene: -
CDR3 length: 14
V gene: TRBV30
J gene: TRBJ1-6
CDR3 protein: CAWSVQNKNSPLHF

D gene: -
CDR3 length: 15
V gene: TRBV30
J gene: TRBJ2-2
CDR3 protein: CAWSVVGQNTGELFF

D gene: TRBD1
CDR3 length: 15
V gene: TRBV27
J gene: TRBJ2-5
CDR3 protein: CASSSLDDRAETQYF

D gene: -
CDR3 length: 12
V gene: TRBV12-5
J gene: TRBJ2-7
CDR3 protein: CASGYDGYEQYF

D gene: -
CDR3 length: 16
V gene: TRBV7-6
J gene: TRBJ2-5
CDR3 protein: CASSPSPRGAVETQYF

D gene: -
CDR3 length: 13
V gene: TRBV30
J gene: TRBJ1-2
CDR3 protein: CAWSVGQGSGYTF

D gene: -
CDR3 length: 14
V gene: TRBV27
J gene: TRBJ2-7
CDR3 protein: CASRTRQGGYEQYF

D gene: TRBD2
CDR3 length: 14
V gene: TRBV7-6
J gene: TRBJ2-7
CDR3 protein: CASSLGGVGLEQYF

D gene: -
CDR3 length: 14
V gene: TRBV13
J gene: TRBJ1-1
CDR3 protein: CASSLGRRGTEAFF

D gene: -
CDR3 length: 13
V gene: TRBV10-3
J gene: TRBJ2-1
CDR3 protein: CAISARGIDEQFF

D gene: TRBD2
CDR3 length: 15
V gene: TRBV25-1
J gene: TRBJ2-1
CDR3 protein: CASSEFGLGDNEQFF

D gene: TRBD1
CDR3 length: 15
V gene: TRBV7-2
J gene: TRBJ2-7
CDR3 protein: CASSLAFGQGYEQYF

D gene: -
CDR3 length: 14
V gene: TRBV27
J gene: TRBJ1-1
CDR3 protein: CASSLDNMMTEAFF

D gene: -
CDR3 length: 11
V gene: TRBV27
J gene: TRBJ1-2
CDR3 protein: CASSLGDGYTF

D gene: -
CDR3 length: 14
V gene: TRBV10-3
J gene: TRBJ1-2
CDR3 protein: CAIRNQDTNYGYTF

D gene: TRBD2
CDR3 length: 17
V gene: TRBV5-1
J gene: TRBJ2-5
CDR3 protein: CASRPTSGGETQETQYF

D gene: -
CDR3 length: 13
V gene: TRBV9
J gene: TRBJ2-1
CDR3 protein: CASSVVGSPEQFF

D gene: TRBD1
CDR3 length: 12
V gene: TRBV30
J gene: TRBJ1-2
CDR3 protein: CAWRDRVYGYTF

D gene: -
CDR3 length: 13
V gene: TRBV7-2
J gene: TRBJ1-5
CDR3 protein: CASALDSNQHQHF

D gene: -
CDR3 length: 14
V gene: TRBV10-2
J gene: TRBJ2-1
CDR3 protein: CASSDRAGAGEQFF

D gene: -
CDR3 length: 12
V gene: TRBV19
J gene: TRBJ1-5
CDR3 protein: CASREGNQPQHF

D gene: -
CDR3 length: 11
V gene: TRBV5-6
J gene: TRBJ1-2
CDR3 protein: CASAGSLGYTF

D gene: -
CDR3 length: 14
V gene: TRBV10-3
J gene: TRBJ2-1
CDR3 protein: CAISPEMYYNEQFF

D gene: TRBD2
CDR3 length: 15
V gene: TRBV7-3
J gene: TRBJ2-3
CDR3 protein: CASSAAGGPPDTQYF

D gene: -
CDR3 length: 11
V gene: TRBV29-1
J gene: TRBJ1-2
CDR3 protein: CSVAGGHGYTF

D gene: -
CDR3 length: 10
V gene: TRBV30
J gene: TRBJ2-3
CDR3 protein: CALEVDTQYF

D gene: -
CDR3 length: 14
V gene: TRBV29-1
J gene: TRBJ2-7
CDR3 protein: CSVEAEGNSYEQYF

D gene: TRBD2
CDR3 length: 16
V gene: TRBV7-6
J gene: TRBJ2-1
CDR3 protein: CASSFLAGPVHNEQFF

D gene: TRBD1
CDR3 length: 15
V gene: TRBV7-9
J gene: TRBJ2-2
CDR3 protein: CASRMGTGNTGELFF

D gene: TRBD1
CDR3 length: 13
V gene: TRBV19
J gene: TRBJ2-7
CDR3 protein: CASTGTGINEQYF

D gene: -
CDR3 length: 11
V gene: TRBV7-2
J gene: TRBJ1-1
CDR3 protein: CASSRNTEAFF

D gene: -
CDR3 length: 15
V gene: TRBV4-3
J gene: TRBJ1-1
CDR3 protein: CASSQGVIQYTEAFF

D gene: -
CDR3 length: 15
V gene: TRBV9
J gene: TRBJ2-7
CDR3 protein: CASSVSDSLYYEQYF

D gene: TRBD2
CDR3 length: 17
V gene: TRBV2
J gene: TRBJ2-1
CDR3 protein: CASSGTSGGENYNEQFF